This T cell receptor (beta chain) emerged from a study of OX40 agonist ivuxolimab in advanced cancers. Overall study context: Aged 23 to 79 with a mean of about 60 years, they were 75% to 85% male.

Assay: immunoSEQ multiplex PCR; the TCRdb copy retains only in-frame clones and omits some. There are around 49,000 clones in the sample; around 84% occur only once, and approximately 16% lies in the top ten. For this clone: The antigen is unknown.

Study-level points and caveats: At 0.1 to 3.0 mg/kg and by week 6, CD4+ and CD8+ T cells in the blood had expanded clonally. Among the lowest peripheral clonal expansion occurred in 0.1-3.0 mg/kg partial responders. Averaging showed that CD8+ T cells had more expanded clones than CD4+ did.

The sample was CD4+ or CD8+ T cells sorted from blood, taken in a trial of the OX40 agonist ivuxolimab. This clonotype was obtained from an adult with an advanced solid tumor such as melanoma, head and neck, liver or kidney cancer.

The CDR3 DNA is TGTGCCAGCAGTCCTACGACCACAGGGGCCGAGCAGTACTTC. Amino acid sequence: CASSPTTTGAEQYF. J is TRBJ2-7 and V is TRBV27; 7 bases line up with TRBD1. In germline, CDR1 is MNHEY, CDR2 SMNVEV (reference sequence). This CDR3 contains 14 residues. J lost 6 bases, V lost 5 bases, and 10 bases had no gene match.